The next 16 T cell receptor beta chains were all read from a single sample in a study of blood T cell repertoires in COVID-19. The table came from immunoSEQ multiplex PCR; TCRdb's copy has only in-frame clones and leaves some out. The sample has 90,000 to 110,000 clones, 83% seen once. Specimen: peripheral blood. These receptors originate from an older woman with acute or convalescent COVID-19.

The CDR3 region has the DNA TGCGCCAGCAGGGAACTAGAATTAACTGAAGCTTTCTTT. This encodes CASRELELTEAFF. The V and J genes are TRBV5-1 and TRBJ1-1; no firm D call. CDR3 length: 13 residues. Looked up from germline, CDR1 is SGHRS and CDR2 is YFSETQ. Trimming removed 5 bases from V and 5 bases from J, with 13 bases in between.

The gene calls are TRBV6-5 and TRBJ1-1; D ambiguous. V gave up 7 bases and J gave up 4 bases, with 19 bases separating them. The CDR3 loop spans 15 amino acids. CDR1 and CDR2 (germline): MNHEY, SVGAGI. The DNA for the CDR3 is TGTGCCAGCACTACCCGTGAGGGTCGGGGCACTGAAGCTTTCTTT. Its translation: CASTTREGRGTEAFF.

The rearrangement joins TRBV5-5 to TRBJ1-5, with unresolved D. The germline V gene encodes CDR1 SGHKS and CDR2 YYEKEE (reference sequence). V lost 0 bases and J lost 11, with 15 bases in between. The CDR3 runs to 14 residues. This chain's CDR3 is CASSLGARPASQHF. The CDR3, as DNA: TGTGCCAGCAGCTTGGGGGCCCGTCCGGCGTCCCAGCATTTT.

CDR3 amino acids: CASSQDHGELFF. The DNA for the CDR3 is TGTGCCAGCAGCCAAGATCACGGGGAGCTGTTTTTT. The chain recombines TRBV14 with TRBJ2-2, with unresolved D. There are 12 residues in the CDR3. Germline values: CDR1 SGHDN, CDR2 FVKESK. V was shortened by 0 bases and J by 7 bases, with 3 bases between the two germline ends. Full variable domain (rest looked up from reference TRBV14 and TRBJ2-2): EAGVTQFPSHSVIEKGQTVTLRCDPISGHDNLYWYRRVMGKEIKFLLHFVKESKQDESGMPNNRFLAERTGGTYSTLKVQPAELEDSGVYFCASSQDHGELFFGEGSRLTVL.

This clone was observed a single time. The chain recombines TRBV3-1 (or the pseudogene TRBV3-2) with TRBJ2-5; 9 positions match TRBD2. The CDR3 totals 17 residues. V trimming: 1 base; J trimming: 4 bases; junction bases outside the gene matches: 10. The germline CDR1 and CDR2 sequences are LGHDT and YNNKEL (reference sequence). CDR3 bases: TGTGCCAGCAGCCAAGTCAATGCGGGAGGGGGGTCAGAGACCCAGTACTTC. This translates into CASSQVNAGGGSETQYF.

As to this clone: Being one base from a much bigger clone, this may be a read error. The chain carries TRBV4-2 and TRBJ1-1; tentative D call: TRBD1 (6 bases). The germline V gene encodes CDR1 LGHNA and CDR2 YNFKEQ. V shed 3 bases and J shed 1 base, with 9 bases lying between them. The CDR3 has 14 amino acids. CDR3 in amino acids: CASSQLQGNTEAFF. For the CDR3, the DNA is TGTGCCAGCAGCCAGTTACAGGGGAACACTGAAGCTTTCTTT.

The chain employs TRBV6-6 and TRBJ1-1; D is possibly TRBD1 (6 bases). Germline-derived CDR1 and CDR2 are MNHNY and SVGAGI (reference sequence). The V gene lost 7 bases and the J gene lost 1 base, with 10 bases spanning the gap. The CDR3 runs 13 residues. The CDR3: CASTRGTNTEAFF. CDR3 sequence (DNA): TGTGCCAGCACCAGGGGCACGAACACTGAAGCTTTCTTT.

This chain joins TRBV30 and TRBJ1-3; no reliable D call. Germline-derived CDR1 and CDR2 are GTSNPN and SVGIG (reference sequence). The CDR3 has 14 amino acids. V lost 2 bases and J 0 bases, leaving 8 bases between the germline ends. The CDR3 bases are TGTGCCTGGAGTAGAGGGAGCTCTGGAAACACCATATATTTT. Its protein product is CAWSRGSSGNTIYF. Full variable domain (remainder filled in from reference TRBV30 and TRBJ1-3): SQTIHQWPATLVQPVGSPLSLECTVEGTSNPNLYWYRQAAGRGLQLLFYSVGIGQISSEVPQNLSASRPQDRQFILSSKKLLLSDSGFYLCAWSRGSSGNTIYFGEGSWLTVV.

The CDR3 region is CSVDRENTGELFF. In nucleotides, the CDR3 is TGCAGCGTTGACAGGGAAAACACCGGGGAGCTGTTTTTT. The chain has TRBV29-1 and TRBJ2-2; weak D call: TRBD1 (5 bases). Deletions cut 3 bases from V and 2 bases from J, with 7 bases between. Germline assignment: CDR1 SQVTM and CDR2 ANQGSEA. The CDR3 totals 13 residues.

DNA of the CDR3: TGTGCCAGCAGCTTCTGGGAGCGGCGCACAGATACGCAGTATTTT. Amino acids: CASSFWERRTDTQYF. The chain is built from TRBV13 and TRBJ2-3, with D possibly matching TRBD2 (5 bases). Germline loops: CDR1 PRHDT, CDR2 FYEKMQ (reference sequence). The CDR3 has 15 amino acids. Trimming left V 3 bases short and J 1 base short, with 11 bases between.

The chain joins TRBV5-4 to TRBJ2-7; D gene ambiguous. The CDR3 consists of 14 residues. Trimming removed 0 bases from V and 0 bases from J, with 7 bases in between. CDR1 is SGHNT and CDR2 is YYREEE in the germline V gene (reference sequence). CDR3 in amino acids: CASSLVESSYEQYF. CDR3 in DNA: TGTGCCAGCAGCTTGGTGGAGTCCTCCTACGAGCAGTACTTC.

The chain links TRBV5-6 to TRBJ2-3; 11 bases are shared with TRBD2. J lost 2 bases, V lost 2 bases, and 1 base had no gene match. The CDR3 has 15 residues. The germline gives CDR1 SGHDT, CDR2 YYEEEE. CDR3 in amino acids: CASSLLAGDTDTQYF. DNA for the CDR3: TGTGCCAGCAGCTTACTAGCGGGGGACACAGATACGCAGTATTTT.

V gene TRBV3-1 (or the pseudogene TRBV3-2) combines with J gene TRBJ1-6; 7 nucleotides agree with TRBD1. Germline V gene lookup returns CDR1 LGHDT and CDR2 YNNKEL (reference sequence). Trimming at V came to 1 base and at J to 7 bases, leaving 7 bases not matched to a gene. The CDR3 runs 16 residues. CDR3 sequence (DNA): TGTGCCAGCAGCCAAGGGCACAGGGGTACGAATTCACCCCTCCACTTT. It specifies CASSQGHRGTNSPLHF.

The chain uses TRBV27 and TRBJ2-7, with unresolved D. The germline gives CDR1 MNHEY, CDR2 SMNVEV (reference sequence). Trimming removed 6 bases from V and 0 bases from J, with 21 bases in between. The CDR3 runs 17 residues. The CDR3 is CASSKKSSAIGSYEQYF. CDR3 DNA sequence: TGTGCCAGCAGCAAAAAGTCGAGTGCCATTGGCTCCTACGAGCAGTACTTC.

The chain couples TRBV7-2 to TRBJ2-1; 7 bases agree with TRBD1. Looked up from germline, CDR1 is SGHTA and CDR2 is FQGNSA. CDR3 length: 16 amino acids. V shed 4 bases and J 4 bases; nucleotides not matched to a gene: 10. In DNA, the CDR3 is TGTGCCAGCAGCTCCCGATCCGGGACAGCGTACAATGAGCAGTTCTTC. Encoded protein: CASSSRSGTAYNEQFF.

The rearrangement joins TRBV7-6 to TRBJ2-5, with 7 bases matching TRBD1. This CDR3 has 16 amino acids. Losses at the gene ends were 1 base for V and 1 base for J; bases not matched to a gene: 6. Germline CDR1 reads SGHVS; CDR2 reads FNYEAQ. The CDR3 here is CASSLGTGGTQETQYF. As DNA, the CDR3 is TGTGCCAGCAGCTTAGGGACAGGAGGTACCCAAGAGACCCAGTACTTC.